This T cell receptor beta chain was identified during a study of cytomegalovirus exposure and HLA in healthy donors. Germline CDR1 is LGHNA and CDR2 is YSLEER. With V trimmed by 3 bases and J by 4 bases, 2 bases remained unmatched. The CDR3 spans 15 residues. Both 60 Vbeta primers and 13 Jbeta primers went into the PCR. Assay: immunoSEQ multiplex PCR; the TCRdb copy retains only in-frame clones and omits some. The data hold 150,000 to 200,000 clones, with roughly 80% observed a single time. The sample was PBMCs. The receptor comes from a woman aged 50 to 65 in good health and CMV-seronegative. The chain links TRBV4-3 to TRBJ2-5; 13 nucleotides line up with TRBD2. The CDR3 DNA is TGCGCCAGCAGCCAGGGACTAGCGGGGCGAGAGACCCAGTACTTC. Amino acids: CASSQGLAGRETQYF.